This T cell receptor (beta chain) was sequenced during a study of tumor and adjacent non-tumor tissue in lung cancer (dated by TCRdb to the late 2010s). Regarding the research as a whole: Patients with adenocarcinoma (about twelve), squamous cell carcinoma (2) and small cell lung cancer (1) were included in the cohort. Among the roughly 15 patients, ages ranged from about 31 to 76 years, some 10 were men and 5 were women, and disease was TNM stage I to III. A total of some 130,000,000 productive TCRbeta reads were generated by sequencing, corresponding to an average of roughly 4 million reads per sample. The study compared bulk TCRbeta repertoires between lung tumor tissue and matched distant non-tumor lung tissue from about 14 lung cancer patients. TCRbeta CDR3 sequencing was performed on roughly 32 paired specimens, with one tumor sample and one normal lung sample collected per patient.

RNA was isolated from bulk, unsorted tissue, and RNA quality was assessed with a NanoDrop ND-1000 and an Agilent 2100. All donors had newly diagnosed lung cancer, had not received prior chemotherapy, and were admitted for thoracic surgery in China between August and November 2014. Anyone who had undergone radiotherapy or chemotherapy before, or who had another cancer at the same time, was left out of the study. Surgical tissue pieces of about 1-2.1 cm3 were preserved in RNAlater solution and stored at -80 °C until use. Concerning this clonotype: Its antigen is still unknown. At one end, the junction sequence differs from germline, possibly due to a read error.

The germline V gene sets CDR1 to LGHNA and CDR2 to YSLEER. Including cysteine and phenylalanine, the CDR3 has 15 amino acids. Only the CDR3 region is kept as DNA, spanning 45 bases read in frame from base 1. Libraries were constructed by multiplex PCR. The sequencing machine was an Illumina HiSeq 2500. TCRbeta libraries were constructed through three rounds of nested PCR with primers (Table S4) according to protocols adapted from ARM-PCR. Before sequencing, PCR products of 200-500 bp were cut from the gel and purified using the QIAquick gel extraction kit. The study's processing was this. Reads were cleaned using Trimmomatic, were merged into complete CDR3 sequences using FLASH, and were assigned to V(D)J germline segments using MiTCR. Clonal diversity was calculated as the inverse Simpson's index using VDJtools. In-frame sequences lacking a premature stop codon were counted as productive reads. The public reads were reanalyzed by TCRdb: fastp trimming at Q25, MiXCR alignment, in-frame beta chains only. Identical CDR3 protein sequences are pooled into one entry, listed with their most common genes and DNA. The V and J calls shown here were made by TCRdb, not taken from the authors' results. Present in this sample are about 110,000 distinct CDR3 sequences, around 75% of which were seen just once. The ten largest clones take up 37% of the sample.

Overall study results and their limits: Because peripheral blood was not sequenced, blood TCRbeta repertoires in the lung cancer patients of the study were not examined. Younger patients had significantly higher TCR diversity, and higher tumor TCR diversity was associated with shorter overall and disease-free survival. Tumor tissue showed significantly greater TCR diversity (inverse Simpson) than normal lung tissue (about 400 vs 180, P = 0.0075, Mann-Whitney U test). The sequencing platform is not named in the methods, and unique molecular identifiers are not mentioned. Only around 16 patients were in the cohort, and the authors stated that larger samples and more detailed clinical data are needed. The top 100 clones made up a significantly larger cumulative share of the repertoire in normal lung than in tumor tissue.

The sequencing input was lung tumor tissue. The receptor was isolated from a woman aged 55-75 years with non-small cell lung cancer. Recombination joined TRBV4-3 with TRBJ1-6, with TRBD1 identical over 7 junction bases. The bases read TGCGCCAACAGCCCCGGGGTCAGGGGGAATTCACCCCTCCACTTT. It translates as CANSPGVRGNSPLHF.